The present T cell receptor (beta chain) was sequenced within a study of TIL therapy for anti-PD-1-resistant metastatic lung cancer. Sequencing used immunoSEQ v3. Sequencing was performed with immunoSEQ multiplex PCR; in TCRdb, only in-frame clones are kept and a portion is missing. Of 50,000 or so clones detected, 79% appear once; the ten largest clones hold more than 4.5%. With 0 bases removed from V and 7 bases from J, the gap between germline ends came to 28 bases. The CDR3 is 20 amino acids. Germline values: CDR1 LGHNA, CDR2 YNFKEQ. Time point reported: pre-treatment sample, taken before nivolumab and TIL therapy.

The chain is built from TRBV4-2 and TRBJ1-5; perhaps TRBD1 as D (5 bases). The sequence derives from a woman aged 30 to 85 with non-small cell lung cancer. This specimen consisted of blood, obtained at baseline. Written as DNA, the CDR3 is TGTGCCAGCAGCCAAGATATTGGGCTTGGGGCAGGGCGGACAAGGCAGCCCCAGCATTTT. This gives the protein CASSQDIGLGAGRTRQPQHF.